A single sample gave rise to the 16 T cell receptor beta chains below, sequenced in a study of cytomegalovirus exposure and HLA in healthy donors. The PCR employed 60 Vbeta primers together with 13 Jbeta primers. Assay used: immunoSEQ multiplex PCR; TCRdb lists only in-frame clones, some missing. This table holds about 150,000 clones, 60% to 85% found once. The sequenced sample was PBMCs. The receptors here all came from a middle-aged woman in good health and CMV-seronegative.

CDR3 DNA: TGTGCCAGCAGAGAGCCGGGACAGCGAAGATACAATGAGCAGTTCTTC. Protein sequence: CASREPGQRRYNEQFF. The chain has TRBV7-9 and TRBJ2-1; 7 bases fit TRBD1. Germline V lookup: CDR1 SEHNR, CDR2 FQNEAQ (reference sequence). The junction had 12 bases not matched to a gene; V was cut back by 6 bases and J by 4 bases. This CDR3 is 16 amino acids long.

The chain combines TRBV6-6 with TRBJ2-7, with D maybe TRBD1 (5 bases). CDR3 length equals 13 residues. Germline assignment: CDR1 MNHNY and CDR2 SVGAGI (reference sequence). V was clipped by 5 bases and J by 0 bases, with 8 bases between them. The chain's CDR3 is CASSKGRSYEQYF. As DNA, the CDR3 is TGTGCCAGCAGTAAGGGGCGCTCCTACGAGCAGTACTTC.

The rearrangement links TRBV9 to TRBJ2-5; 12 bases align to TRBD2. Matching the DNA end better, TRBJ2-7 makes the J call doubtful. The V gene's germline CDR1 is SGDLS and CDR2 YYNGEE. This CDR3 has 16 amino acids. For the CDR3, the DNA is TGTGCCAGCAGCGTAGAACTAGCGGGGGGTATCTACGAGCAGTACTTC. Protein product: CASSVELAGGIYEQYF.

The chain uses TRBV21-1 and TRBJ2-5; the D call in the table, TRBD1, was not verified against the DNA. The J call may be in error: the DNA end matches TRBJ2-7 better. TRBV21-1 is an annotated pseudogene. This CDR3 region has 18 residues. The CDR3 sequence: CASSKATRTGGDSYEQYF. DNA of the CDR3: TGTGCCAGCAGCAAAGCAACTAGGACAGGGGGCGACTCCTACGAGCAGTACTTC.

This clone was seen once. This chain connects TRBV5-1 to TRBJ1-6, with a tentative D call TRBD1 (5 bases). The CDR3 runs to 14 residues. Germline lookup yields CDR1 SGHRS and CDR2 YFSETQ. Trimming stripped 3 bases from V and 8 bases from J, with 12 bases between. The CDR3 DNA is TGCGCCAGCAGCTCTCTAATAGGGGATTCACCCCTCCACTTT. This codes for CASSSLIGDSPLHF.

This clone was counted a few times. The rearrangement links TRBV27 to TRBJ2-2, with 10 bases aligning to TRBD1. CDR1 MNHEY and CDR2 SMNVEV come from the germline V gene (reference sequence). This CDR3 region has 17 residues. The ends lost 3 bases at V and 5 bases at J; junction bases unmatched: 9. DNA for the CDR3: TGTGCCAGCAGTTTGGACCGACAGGGGGCGCGGACCGGGGAGCTGTTTTTT. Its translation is CASSLDRQGARTGELFF.

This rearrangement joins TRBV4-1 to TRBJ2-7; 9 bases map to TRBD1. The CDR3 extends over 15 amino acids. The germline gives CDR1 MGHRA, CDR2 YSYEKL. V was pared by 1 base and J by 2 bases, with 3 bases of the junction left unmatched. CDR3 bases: TGCGCCAGCAGCCAAGGGACAGGGGCTACCTACGAGCAGTACTTC. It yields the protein CASSQGTGATYEQYF.

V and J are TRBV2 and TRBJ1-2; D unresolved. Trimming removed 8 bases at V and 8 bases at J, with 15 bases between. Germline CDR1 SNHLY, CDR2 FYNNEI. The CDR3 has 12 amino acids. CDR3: CASWRGSWGYTF. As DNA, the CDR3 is TGTGCCAGCTGGAGAGGTTCCTGGGGCTACACCTTC.

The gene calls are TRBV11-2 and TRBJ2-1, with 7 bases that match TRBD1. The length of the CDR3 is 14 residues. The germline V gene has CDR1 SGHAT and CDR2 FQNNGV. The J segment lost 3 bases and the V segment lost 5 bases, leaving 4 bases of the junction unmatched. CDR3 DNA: TGTGCCAGCAGCCGTGACAGGGTCTACAATGAGCAGTTCTTC. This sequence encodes CASSRDRVYNEQFF.

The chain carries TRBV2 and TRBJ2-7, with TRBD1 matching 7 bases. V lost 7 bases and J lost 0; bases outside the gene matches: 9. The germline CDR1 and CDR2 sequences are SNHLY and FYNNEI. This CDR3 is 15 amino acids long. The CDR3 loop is CASIFPGQSSYEQYF. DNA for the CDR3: TGTGCCAGCATTTTCCCGGGACAGAGCTCCTACGAGCAGTACTTC. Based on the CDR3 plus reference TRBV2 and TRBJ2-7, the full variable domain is EPEVTQTPSHQVTQMGQEVILRCVPISNHLYFYWYRQILGQKVEFLVSFYNNEISEKSEIFDDQFSVERPDGSNFTLKIRSTKLEDSAMYFCASIFPGQSSYEQYFGPGTRLTVT.

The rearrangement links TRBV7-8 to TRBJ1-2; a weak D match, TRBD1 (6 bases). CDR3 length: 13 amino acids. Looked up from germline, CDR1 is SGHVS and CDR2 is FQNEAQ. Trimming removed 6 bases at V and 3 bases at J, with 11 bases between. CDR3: CASSVGGDYGYTF. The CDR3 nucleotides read TGTGCCAGCAGTGTAGGGGGTGACTATGGCTACACCTTC.

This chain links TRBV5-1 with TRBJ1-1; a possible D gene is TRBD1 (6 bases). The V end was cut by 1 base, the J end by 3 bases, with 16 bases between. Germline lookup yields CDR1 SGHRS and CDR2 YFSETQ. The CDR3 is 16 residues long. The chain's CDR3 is CASSLRTVGVDTEAFF. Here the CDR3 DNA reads TGCGCCAGCAGCTTGCGGACAGTGGGGGTGGACACTGAAGCTTTCTTT.

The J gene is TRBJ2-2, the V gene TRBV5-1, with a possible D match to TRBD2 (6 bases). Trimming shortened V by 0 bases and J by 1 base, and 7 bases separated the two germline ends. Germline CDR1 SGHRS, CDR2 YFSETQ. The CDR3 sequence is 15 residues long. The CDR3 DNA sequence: TGCGCCAGCAGCTTGGCGGGGGTGAACACCGGGGAGCTGTTTTTT. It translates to CASSLAGVNTGELFF.

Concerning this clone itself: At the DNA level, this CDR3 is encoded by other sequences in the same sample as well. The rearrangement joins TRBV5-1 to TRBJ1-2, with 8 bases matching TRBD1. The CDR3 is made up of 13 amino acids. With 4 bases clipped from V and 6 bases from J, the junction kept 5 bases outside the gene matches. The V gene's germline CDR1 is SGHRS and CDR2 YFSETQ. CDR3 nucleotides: TGCGCCAGCAGCCGTGGACAGGGTGATGGCTACACCTTC. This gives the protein CASSRGQGDGYTF.

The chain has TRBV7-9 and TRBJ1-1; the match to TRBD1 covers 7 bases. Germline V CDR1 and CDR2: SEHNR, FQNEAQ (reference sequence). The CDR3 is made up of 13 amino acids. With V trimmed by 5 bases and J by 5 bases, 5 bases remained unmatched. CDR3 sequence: CASSEDRRTEAFF. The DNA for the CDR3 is TGTGCCAGCAGCGAGGACAGGAGGACTGAAGCTTTCTTT.

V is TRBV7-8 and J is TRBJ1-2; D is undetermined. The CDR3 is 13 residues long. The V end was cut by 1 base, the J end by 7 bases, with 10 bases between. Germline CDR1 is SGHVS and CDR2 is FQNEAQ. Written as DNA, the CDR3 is TGTGCCAGCAGCTTAGGTACTTTTTTTGGCTACACCTTC. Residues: CASSLGTFFGYTF.